This TCR beta chain was documented in a study of beta chain features in type 1 diabetes. Turning to the study itself: The study examined about 100 million sorted cells across all samples.

In this sample, this clone turned up a few times. Antigen specificity is unknown. The CDR3 length is 15 residues. CDR1 and CDR2 (germline): SGHTA, FQGNSA. Trimming cost V 1 base and J 4 bases, with 14 bases left between them. Investigators reverse transcribed all isolated RNA, so they sequenced expressed TCRB transcripts. Measured with immunoSEQ multiplex PCR; TCRdb has only the in-frame clones, and not every one. The sample has a few hundred thousand clones; 13% are singletons. Study-wide findings and caveats: When Type 1 diabetes patients were examined, their TCRB CDR3s proved moderately but significantly shorter in all four CD4+ subsets.

Source material: naive CD4+ T cells from blood. J is TRBJ2-7 and V is TRBV7-2; D may be TRBD2 (6 bases). This receptor was obtained from a young woman with type 1 diabetes. The CDR3, as DNA: TGTGCCAGCAGCTTAGGCCCGACTAGGAGTTACGAGCAGTACTTC. It yields the protein CASSLGPTRSYEQYF.